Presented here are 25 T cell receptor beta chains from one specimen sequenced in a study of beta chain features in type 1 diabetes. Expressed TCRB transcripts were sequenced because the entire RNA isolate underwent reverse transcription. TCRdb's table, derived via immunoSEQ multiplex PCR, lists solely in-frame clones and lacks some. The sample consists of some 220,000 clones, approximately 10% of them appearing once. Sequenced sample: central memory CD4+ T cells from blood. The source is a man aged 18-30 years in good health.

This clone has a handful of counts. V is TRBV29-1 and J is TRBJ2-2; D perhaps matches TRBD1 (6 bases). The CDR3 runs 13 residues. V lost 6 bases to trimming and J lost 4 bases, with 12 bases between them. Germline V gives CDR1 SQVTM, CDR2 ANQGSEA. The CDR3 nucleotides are TGCAGCGTAAAGGACAGTCCCACCGGGGAGCTGTTTTTT. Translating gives CSVKDSPTGELFF.

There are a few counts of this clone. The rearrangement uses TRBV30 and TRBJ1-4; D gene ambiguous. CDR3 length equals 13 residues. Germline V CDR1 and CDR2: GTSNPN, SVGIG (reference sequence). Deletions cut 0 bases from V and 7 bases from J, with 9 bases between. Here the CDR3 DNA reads TGTGCCTGGAGTGTCGGGGAGGGTGAAAAACTGTTTTTT. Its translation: CAWSVGEGEKLFF.

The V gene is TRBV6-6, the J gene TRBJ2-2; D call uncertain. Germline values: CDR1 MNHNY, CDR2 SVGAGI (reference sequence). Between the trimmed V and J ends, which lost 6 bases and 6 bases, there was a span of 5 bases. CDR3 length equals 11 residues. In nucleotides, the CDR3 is TGTGCCAGCAGGGCGGCCGGGGAGCTGTTTTTT. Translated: CASRAAGELFF.

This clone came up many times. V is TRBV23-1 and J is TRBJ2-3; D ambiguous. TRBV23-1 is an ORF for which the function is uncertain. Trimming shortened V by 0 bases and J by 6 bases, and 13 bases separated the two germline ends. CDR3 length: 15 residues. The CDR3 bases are TGCGCCAGCAGTCAATCGAGCATTTCTTTGGATACGCAGTATTTT. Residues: CASSQSSISLDTQYF.

The DNA of the CDR3 is TGTGCCAGCAGCTTCAGGACTAGCCATACGCAGTATTTT. Translation gives CASSFRTSHTQYF. This chain links TRBV5-4 with TRBJ2-3, with 8 bases fitting TRBD2. Unmatched junction bases numbered 3, after V lost 2 bases and J lost 7 bases. Per germline, CDR1 SGHNT and CDR2 YYREEE (reference sequence). The length of the CDR3 is 13 residues.

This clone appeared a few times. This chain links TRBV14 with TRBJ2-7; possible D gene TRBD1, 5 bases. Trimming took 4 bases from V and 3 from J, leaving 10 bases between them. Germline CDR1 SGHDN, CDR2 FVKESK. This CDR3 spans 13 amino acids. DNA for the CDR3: TGTGCCAGCAGCCTACAGGTAGACTACGAGCAGTACTTC. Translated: CASSLQVDYEQYF. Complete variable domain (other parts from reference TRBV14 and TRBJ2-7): EAGVTQFPSHSVIEKGQTVTLRCDPISGHDNLYWYRRVMGKEIKFLLHFVKESKQDESGMPNNRFLAERTGGTYSTLKVQPAELEDSGVYFCASSLQVDYEQYFGPGTRLTVT.

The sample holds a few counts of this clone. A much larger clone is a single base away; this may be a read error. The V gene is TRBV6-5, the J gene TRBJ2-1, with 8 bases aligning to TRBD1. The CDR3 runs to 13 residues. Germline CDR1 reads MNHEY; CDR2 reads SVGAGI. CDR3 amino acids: CAISDRGYNEQFF. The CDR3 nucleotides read TGTGCCATCAGTGACAGGGGTTACAATGAGCAGTTCTTC.

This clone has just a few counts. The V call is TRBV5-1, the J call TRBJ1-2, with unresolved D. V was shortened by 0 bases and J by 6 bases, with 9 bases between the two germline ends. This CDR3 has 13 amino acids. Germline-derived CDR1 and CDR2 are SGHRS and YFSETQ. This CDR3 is CASSLEQVHGYTF. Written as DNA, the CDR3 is TGCGCCAGCAGCTTGGAACAAGTCCATGGCTACACCTTC. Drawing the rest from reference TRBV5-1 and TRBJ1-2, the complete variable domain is KAGVTQTPRYLIKTRGQQVTLSCSPISGHRSVSWYQQTPGQGLQFLFEYFSETQRNKGNFPGRFSGRQFSNSRSEMNVSTLELGDSALYLCASSLEQVHGYTFGSGTRLTVV.

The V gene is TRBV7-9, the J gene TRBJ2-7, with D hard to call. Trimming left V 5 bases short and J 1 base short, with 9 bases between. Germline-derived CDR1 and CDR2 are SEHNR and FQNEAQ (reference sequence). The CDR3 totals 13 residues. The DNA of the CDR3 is TGTGCCAGCAGCCCACAGCCATCCTACGAGCAGTACTTC. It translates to CASSPQPSYEQYF.

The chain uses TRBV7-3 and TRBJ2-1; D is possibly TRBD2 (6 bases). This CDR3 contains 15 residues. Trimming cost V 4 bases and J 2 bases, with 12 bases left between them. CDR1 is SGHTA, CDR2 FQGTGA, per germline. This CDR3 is CASSSDSGTYNEQFF. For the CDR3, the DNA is TGTGCCAGCAGCTCCGATAGCGGAACCTACAATGAGCAGTTCTTC.

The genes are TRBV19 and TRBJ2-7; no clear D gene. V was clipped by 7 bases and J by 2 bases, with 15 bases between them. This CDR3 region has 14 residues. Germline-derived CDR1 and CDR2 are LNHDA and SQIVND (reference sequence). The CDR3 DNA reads TGTGCCAGTACACCCACCCGGGTGGCCTACGAGCAGTACTTC. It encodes CASTPTRVAYEQYF. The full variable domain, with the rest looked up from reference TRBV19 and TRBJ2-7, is DGGITQSPKYLFRKEGQNVTLSCEQNLNHDAMYWYRQDPGQGLRLIYYSQIVNDFQKGDIAEGYSVSREKKESFPLTVTSAQKNPTAFYLCASTPTRVAYEQYFGPGTRLTVT.

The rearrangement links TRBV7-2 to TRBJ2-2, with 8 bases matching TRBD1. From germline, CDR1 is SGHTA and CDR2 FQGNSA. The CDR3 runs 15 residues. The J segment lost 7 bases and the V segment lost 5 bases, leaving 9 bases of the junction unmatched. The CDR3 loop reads CASSHQDRGSGELFF. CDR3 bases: TGTGCCAGCAGCCACCAAGACAGGGGAAGCGGGGAGCTGTTTTTT.

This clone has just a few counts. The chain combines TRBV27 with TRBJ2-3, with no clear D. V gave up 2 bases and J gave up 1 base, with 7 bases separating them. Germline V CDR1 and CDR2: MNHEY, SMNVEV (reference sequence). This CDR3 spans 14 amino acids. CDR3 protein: CASSLMAGTDTQYF. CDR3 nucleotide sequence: TGTGCCAGCAGTTTAATGGCGGGCACAGATACGCAGTATTTT.

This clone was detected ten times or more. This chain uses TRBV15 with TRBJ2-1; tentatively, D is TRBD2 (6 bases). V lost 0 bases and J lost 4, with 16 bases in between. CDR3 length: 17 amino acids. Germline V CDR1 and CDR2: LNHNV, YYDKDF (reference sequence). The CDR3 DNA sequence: TGTGCCACCAGCAGAGATGTCCGTAGCGGACCTTACAATGAGCAGTTCTTC. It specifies CATSRDVRSGPYNEQFF. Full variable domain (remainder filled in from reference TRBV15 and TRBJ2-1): DAMVIQNPRYQVTQFGKPVTLSCSQTLNHNVMYWYQQKSSQAPKLLFHYYDKDFNNEADTPDNFQSRRPNTSFCFLDIRSPGLGDTAMYLCATSRDVRSGPYNEQFFGPGTRLTVL.

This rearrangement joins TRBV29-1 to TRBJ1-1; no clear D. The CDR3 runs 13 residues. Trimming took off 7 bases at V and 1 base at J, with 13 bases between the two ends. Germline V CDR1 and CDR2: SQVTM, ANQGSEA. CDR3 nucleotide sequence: TGCAGCGATGTACAGAACTGGAACACTGAAGCTTTCTTT. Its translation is CSDVQNWNTEAFF.

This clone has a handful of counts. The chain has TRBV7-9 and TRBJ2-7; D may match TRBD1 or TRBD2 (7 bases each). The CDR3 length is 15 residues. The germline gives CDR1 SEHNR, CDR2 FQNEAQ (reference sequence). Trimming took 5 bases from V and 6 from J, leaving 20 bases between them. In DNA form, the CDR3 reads TGTGCCAGCAGCCTCCAGGGGGGGCTCGGAGTCGAGCAGTACTTC. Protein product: CASSLQGGLGVEQYF.

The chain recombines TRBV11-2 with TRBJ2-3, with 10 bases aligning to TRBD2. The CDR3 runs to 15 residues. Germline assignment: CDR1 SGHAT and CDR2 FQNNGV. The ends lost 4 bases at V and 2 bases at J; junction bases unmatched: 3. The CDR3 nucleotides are TGTGCCAGCAGCTCAAGCGGGAGGGCCACAGATACGCAGTATTTT. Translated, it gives CASSSSGRATDTQYF.

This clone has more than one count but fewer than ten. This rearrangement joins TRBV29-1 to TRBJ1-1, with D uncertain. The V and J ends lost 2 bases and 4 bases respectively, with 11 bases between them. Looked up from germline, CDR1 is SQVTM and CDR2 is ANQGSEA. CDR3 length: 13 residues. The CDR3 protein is CSVERGVGTEAFF. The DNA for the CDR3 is TGCAGCGTTGAACGGGGAGTGGGCACTGAAGCTTTCTTT.

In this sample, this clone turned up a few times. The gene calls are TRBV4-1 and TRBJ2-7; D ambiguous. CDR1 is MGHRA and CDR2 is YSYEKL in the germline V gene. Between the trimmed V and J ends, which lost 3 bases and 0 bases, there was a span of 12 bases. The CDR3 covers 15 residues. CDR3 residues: CASSQQRLSSYEQYF. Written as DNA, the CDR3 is TGCGCCAGCAGCCAGCAGCGCCTGAGCTCCTACGAGCAGTACTTC.

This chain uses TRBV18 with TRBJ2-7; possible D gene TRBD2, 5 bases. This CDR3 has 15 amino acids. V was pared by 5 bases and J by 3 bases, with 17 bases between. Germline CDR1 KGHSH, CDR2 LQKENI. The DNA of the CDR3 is TGTGCCAGCTCAGAGAGGCTGGGAGCTGACTACGAGCAGTACTTC. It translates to CASSERLGADYEQYF.

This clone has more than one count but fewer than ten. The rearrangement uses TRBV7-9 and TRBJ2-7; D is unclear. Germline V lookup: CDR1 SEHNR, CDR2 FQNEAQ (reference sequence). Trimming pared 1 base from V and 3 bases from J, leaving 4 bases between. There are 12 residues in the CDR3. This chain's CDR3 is CASSLEHYEQYF. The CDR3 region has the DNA TGTGCCAGCAGCTTAGAACACTACGAGCAGTACTTC.

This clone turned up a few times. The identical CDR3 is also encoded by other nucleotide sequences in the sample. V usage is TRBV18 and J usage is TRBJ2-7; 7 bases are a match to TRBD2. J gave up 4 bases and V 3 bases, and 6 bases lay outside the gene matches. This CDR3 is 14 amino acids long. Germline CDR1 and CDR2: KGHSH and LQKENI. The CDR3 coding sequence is TGTGCCAGCTCACCTCCGGGACTACCTTACGAGCAGTACTTC. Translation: CASSPPGLPYEQYF.

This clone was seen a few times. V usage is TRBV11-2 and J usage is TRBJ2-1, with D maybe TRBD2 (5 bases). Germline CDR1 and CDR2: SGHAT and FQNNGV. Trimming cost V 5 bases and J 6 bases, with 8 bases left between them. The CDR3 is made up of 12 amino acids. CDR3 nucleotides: TGTGCCAGCAGCCGAGGACTCAATGAGCAGTTCTTC. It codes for CASSRGLNEQFF.

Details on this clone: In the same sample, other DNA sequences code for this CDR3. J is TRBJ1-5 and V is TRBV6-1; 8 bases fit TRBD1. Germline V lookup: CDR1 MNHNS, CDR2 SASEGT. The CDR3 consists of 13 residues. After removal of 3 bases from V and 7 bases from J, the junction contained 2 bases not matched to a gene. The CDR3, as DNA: TGTGCCAGCAGTGACGACAGGGGCCAGCCCCAGCATTTT. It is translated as CASSDDRGQPQHF.

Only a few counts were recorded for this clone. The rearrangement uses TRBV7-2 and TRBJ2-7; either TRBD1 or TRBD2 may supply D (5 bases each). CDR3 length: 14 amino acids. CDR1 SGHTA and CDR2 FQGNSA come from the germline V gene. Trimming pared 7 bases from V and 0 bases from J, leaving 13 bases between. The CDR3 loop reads CASTLWGSSYEQYF. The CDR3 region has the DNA TGTGCCAGCACCCTCTGGGGGAGCTCCTACGAGCAGTACTTC. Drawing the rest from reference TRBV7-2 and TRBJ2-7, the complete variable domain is GAGVSQSPSNKVTEKGKDVELRCDPISGHTALYWYRQSLGQGLEFLIYFQGNSAPDKSGLPSDRFSAERTGGSVSTLTIQRTQQEDSAVYLCASTLWGSSYEQYFGPGTRLTVT.